This TCR beta chain was captured by sequencing in a study of identical twins. TCRdb re-called the 5' RACE reads through MiXCR, storing one row per CDR3 protein. Of around 280,000 distinct CDR3 sequences in the sample, less than 9% are singletons; the top ten hold less than 2.5%. Remarks on this clonotype: Its antigen is undetermined.

V was pared by 0 bases and J by 6 bases, with 6 bases of the junction left unmatched. Germline lookup yields CDR1 DFQATT and CDR2 SNEGSKA (reference sequence). This CDR3 is built from 15 residues. Whole-study findings and limits: Abundant cord blood beta clonotypes carried fewer insertions; memory repertoires showed none.

The data were also submitted as part of a second study, on yellow fever vaccine responses in identical twins.

The rearrangement joins TRBV20-1 to TRBJ2-1; 9 nucleotides align to TRBD2. The sample taken for sequencing was memory (CD45RO+) T cells sorted from blood. This clonotype was sampled from a woman between 18 and 30 years old in good health. The CDR3 region has the DNA TGCAGTGCTAGAGACCCTAGCGGGGCGCTCAATGAGCAGTTCTTC. It translates to CSARDPSGALNEQFF.